This T cell receptor beta chain was sequenced in a study of T-cell reconstitution after alpha-beta-depleted transplantation in children. Unmatched junction bases numbered 10, after V lost 4 bases and J lost 7 bases. Per the germline V gene, CDR1 is SGHRS and CDR2 is YFSETQ. The CDR3 sequence is 14 residues long. It was with unique molecular identifiers that the TCRbeta library was prepared. TCRdb itself ran the PCR reads through MiXCR, one entry per CDR3 protein. The sample shows 260,000 or so distinct CDR3 sequences, around 12% of them seen only once. This clonotype was seen repeatedly, ten times or more.

The rearrangement uses TRBV5-1 and TRBJ2-7, with TRBD1 matching 8 bases. This receptor was taken from a human donor who donated a stem cell graft to a child with acute lymphoblastic leukemia. The input for sequencing was PBMCs from the stem cell graft donor, taken from the stem cell graft. CDR3 DNA: TGCGCCAGCAGCCCCTCACGGACAGGGAGGGAGCAGTACTTC. Its protein product is CASSPSRTGREQYF.